A selection of T cell receptor beta chains follows, all from one sample in a study of blood T cell repertoires in COVID-19. The table came from immunoSEQ multiplex PCR; TCRdb's copy has only in-frame clones and leaves some out. The sample lists just over 150,000 clones; roughly 90% were seen once. Material for sequencing was PBMCs or T cells enriched from blood (not recorded which). These receptors all come from a woman between 45 and 60 years old who had recovered from COVID-19. CDR3s include the opening cysteine and the closing phenylalanine or tryptophan. D genes are given only for firm matches. Some rows have no size entry. The others give once, few or many, or a class for an expanded clone.

V,size,J,D,CDR3,DNA
TRBV11-2,-,TRBJ1-3,TRBD1,CASSLTPDRVSGNTIYF,TGTGCCAGCAGCTTAACCCCCGACAGGGTCTCTGGAAACACCATATATTTT
TRBV2,once,TRBJ2-3,TRBD2,CASSGSAGVSDTQYF,TGTGCCAGCAGTGGGTCAGCGGGGGTCTCAGATACGCAGTATTTT
TRBV6-2/TRBV6-3,-,TRBJ2-7,TRBD2,CASSYRTFGLAGGEQYF,TGTGCCAGCAGTTATAGAACATTCGGACTAGCGGGCGGCGAGCAGTACTTC
TRBV3-1/TRBV3-2,few,TRBJ2-1,TRBD2,CASRPRGAGGMNEQFF,TGTGCCAGCAGGCCGCGTGGAGCGGGGGGGATGAATGAGCAGTTCTTC
TRBV11-2,-,TRBJ1-2,TRBD1,CASSLIQGGVPYYGYTF,TGTGCCAGCAGCTTAATACAGGGGGGCGTACCTTACTATGGCTACACCTTC
TRBV27,-,TRBJ2-7,TRBD1,CASSFLTGAAHLYEQYF,TGTGCCAGCAGTTTCTTAACAGGGGCCGCCCACTTATACGAGCAGTACTTC
TRBV11-3,-,TRBJ1-2,TRBD1,CASSLVGTGANYGYTF,TGTGCCAGCAGCTTAGTTGGGACAGGGGCAAACTATGGCTACACCTTC
TRBV11-3,-,TRBJ1-2,TRBD1,CASSLTRGYGYTF,TGTGCCAGCAGCTTAACCAGGGGGTATGGCTACACCTTC
TRBV5-4,-,TRBJ2-7,-,CASSPGQGRHEQYF,TGTGCCAGCAGCCCCGGGCAGGGTCGACACGAGCAGTACTTC
TRBV14,once,TRBJ1-2,TRBD1,CASSQGTGYYGYTF,TGTGCCAGCAGCCAAGGGACAGGGTACTATGGCTACACCTTC
TRBV7-9,-,TRBJ1-2,TRBD1,CASSETGYDYGYTF,TGTGCCAGCAGCGAGACAGGGTACGACTATGGCTACACCTTC
TRBV19,-,TRBJ1-5,TRBD1,CASSFYRGQDSNQPQHF,TGTGCCAGTAGTTTTTATAGGGGACAGGATAGCAATCAGCCCCAGCATTTT
TRBV6-4,-,TRBJ2-1,TRBD1,CASSDQGALNEQFF,TGTGCCAGCAGTGATCAGGGGGCTTTGAATGAGCAGTTCTTC
TRBV10-3,-,TRBJ2-7,TRBD1,CAISEPGGYEQYF,TGTGCCATCAGTGAACCAGGGGGCTACGAGCAGTACTTC
TRBV5-1,-,TRBJ1-4,-,CASSLYTTNEKLFF,TGCGCCAGCAGCTTGTATACAACTAATGAAAAACTGTTTTTT
TRBV5-1,-,TRBJ2-3,-,CASSLGDKRTDTQYF,TGCGCCAGCAGCTTGGGTGACAAACGCACAGATACGCAGTATTTT
TRBV5-1,-,TRBJ1-2,-,CASSLERTDYGYTF,TGCGCCAGCAGCTTGGAGCGGACAGACTATGGCTACACCTTC
TRBV10-2,-,TRBJ1-5,-,CASSVQGLPNQPQHF,TGCGCCAGCAGTGTCCAGGGTCTCCCCAATCAGCCCCAGCATTTT
TRBV6-5,-,TRBJ2-3,-,CASSYASRTDTQYF,TGTGCCAGCAGTTACGCCTCGCGGACAGATACGCAGTATTTT
TRBV4-2,-,TRBJ1-2,-,CASSQDGRGGYGYTF,TGTGCCAGCAGCCAAGATGGTCGGGGGGGCTATGGCTACACCTTC
TRBV19,-,TRBJ1-3,-,CASSPRPGQYSGNTIYF,TGTGCCAGTAGTCCAAGGCCAGGTCAATACTCTGGAAACACCATATATTTT
TRBV9,-,TRBJ2-2,TRBD2,CASSPVPSGGRTYANTGELFF,TGTGCCAGCAGCCCGGTCCCTAGCGGGGGGCGGACCTACGCGAACACCGGGGAGCTGTTTTTT
TRBV5-8,-,TRBJ2-1,TRBD1,CASSPGQGSYNEQFF,TGTGCCAGCAGCCCCGGACAGGGCTCCTACAATGAGCAGTTCTTC
TRBV11-2,-,TRBJ1-2,-,CASSLAGSNYGYTF,TGTGCCAGCAGCTTAGCAGGGTCTAACTATGGCTACACCTTC
TRBV6-2/TRBV6-3,-,TRBJ1-2,-,CASSYRAVGYTF,TGTGCCAGCAGTTACCGAGCGGTTGGCTACACCTTC
TRBV7-2,-,TRBJ2-7,TRBD1,CASSPAGTGLYEQYF,TGTGCCAGCAGCCCCGCCGGGACAGGGCTTTATGAGCAGTACTTC
TRBV27,-,TRBJ2-2,-,CASGGTANTGELFF,TGTGCCAGCGGCGGGACAGCGAACACCGGGGAGCTGTTTTTT
TRBV7-9,-,TRBJ2-6,-,CASSLQGLPFSGANVLTF,TGTGCCAGCAGCTTACAGGGCCTGCCTTTTTCTGGGGCCAACGTCCTGACTTTC
TRBV29-1,few,TRBJ1-3,TRBD1,CSGGGQGSGNTIYF,TGCAGCGGCGGGGGACAGGGGAGCGGAAACACCATATATTTT
TRBV29-1,-,TRBJ1-5,-,CSVEEGSGSPQHF,TGCAGCGTTGAAGAGGGCTCGGGGAGCCCCCAGCATTTT
TRBV5-4,few,TRBJ2-5,TRBD1,CASSRDSGETQYF,TGTGCCAGCAGCCGGGACAGCGGAGAGACCCAGTACTTC
TRBV27,-,TRBJ1-1,TRBD1,CASSPRQGGAEAFF,TGTGCCAGCAGTCCGCGACAGGGAGGCGCTGAAGCTTTCTTT
TRBV7-2,-,TRBJ2-1,TRBD1,CASSPGQGPYNEQFF,TGTGCCAGCAGCCCCGGACAGGGCCCTTACAATGAGCAGTTCTTC
TRBV4-2,-,TRBJ1-2,TRBD1,CASSQEGQGNYGYTF,TGTGCCAGCAGCCAAGAGGGACAGGGGAACTATGGCTACACCTTC
TRBV19,-,TRBJ2-7,TRBD1,CASSMPGQGIYEQYF,TGTGCCAGTAGTATGCCGGGACAGGGGATCTACGAGCAGTACTTC
TRBV2,few,TRBJ1-1,-,CASGQGQGTEAFF,TGTGCCAGCGGGCAGGGGCAGGGCACTGAAGCTTTCTTT
TRBV7-9,-,TRBJ1-6,-,CASSFSQGTHSPLHF,TGTGCCAGCAGCTTTTCTCAGGGTACACATTCACCCCTCCACTTT
TRBV7-3,-,TRBJ2-5,TRBD2,CASSLGSGAQETQYF,TGTGCCAGCAGCCTAGGGAGCGGGGCCCAAGAGACCCAGTACTTC
TRBV5-8,-,TRBJ2-1,TRBD2,CASSPAWGGDEQFF,TGTGCCAGCAGCCCCGCGTGGGGGGGGGATGAGCAGTTCTTC
TRBV7-8,-,TRBJ2-1,TRBD1,CASSRTGTGDEQFF,TGTGCCAGCAGCAGAACCGGGACAGGCGATGAGCAGTTCTTC
TRBV7-8,-,TRBJ2-1,-,CASSLTRNNEQFF,TGTGCCAGCAGCTTGACTAGGAATAATGAGCAGTTCTTC
TRBV18,-,TRBJ2-3,TRBD1,CASSRDRGSDTQYF,TGTGCCAGCTCACGGGACAGGGGGTCAGATACGCAGTATTTT
TRBV6-5,-,TRBJ2-6,-,CAIKEFPGANVLTF,TGTGCCATCAAGGAGTTTCCGGGGGCCAACGTCCTGACTTTC
TRBV7-2,-,TRBJ1-1,-,CASSSGRITNTEAFF,TGTGCCAGCAGCTCGGGTAGGATAACGAACACTGAAGCTTTCTTT
TRBV4-2,-,TRBJ2-3,TRBD2,CASSQEHSGGDTQYF,TGTGCCAGCAGCCAAGAGCACAGCGGGGGTGATACGCAGTATTTT
TRBV7-3,-,TRBJ2-1,TRBD2,CASSLKGTSGYNEQFF,TGTGCCAGCAGCTTAAAGGGGACTAGCGGATACAATGAGCAGTTCTTC
TRBV7-2,-,TRBJ1-2,-,CASSTNYGYTF,TGTGCCAGCAGCACAAACTATGGCTACACCTTC
TRBV6-6,-,TRBJ1-2,-,CASAAGGYTF,TGTGCCAGCGCAGCGGGCGGCTACACCTTC
TRBV29-1,-,TRBJ2-7,-,CSASASESYEQYF,TGCAGCGCCTCTGCTTCGGAGTCCTACGAGCAGTACTTC
TRBV18,-,TRBJ1-5,TRBD1,CASSLSGQGAGNQPQHF,TGTGCCAGCTCACTAAGCGGACAGGGGGCTGGAAATCAGCCCCAGCATTTT
TRBV7-9,-,TRBJ1-1,-,CASSLVSGADTEAFF,TGTGCCAGCAGCCTAGTTTCAGGCGCAGACACTGAAGCTTTCTTT
TRBV20-1,-,TRBJ2-7,TRBD2,CSASSGGAHYEQYF,TGCAGTGCTAGTAGCGGGGGGGCACACTACGAGCAGTACTTC
TRBV30,-,TRBJ2-3,-,CAWSVGLEDTQYF,TGTGCCTGGAGTGTAGGACTTGAAGATACGCAGTATTTT
TRBV9,-,TRBJ2-1,-,CASSVDALLGRNEQFF,TGTGCCAGCAGCGTAGACGCCCTACTAGGAAGAAATGAGCAGTTCTTC
TRBV27,-,TRBJ2-7,-,CASSLFQGISQPSPVRYF,TGTGCCAGCAGTTTATTCCAGGGCATTTCCCAACCCAGCCCCGTCCGGTACTTC